The 9 T cell receptor beta chains listed next were all sequenced from one sample in a study of blood T cell repertoires in COVID-19. The data were produced by immunoSEQ multiplex PCR, yet TCRdb's version contains in-frame clones alone and is incomplete. The sample records fewer than 250,000 clones, roughly 80% being singletons. Sample: PBMCs or T cells enriched from blood (not recorded which). These receptor sequences come from a man aged 60 to 75 who had recovered from COVID-19.

The chain combines TRBV6-1 with TRBJ1-3; D is possibly TRBD1 (6 bases). The CDR3 totals 16 residues. With 4 bases removed from V and 2 bases from J, the gap between germline ends came to 15 bases. The V gene's germline CDR1 is MNHNS and CDR2 SASEGT. The CDR3 sequence is CASSGTGIRTGNTIYF. CDR3 nucleotide sequence: TGTGCCAGCAGTGGAACAGGGATTAGGACTGGAAACACCATATATTTT.

The chain combines TRBV6-5 with TRBJ2-7; D is unclear. Germline V lookup: CDR1 MNHEY, CDR2 SVGAGI. The length of the CDR3 is 13 residues. With 8 bases removed from V and 2 bases from J, the gap between germline ends came to 13 bases. Written as DNA, the CDR3 is TGTGCCAGCCGCCGGGTGGCTACCTACGAGCAGTACTTC. Translating it yields CASRRVATYEQYF.

This chain links TRBV7-8 with TRBJ2-7, with D hard to call. Per the germline V gene, CDR1 is SGHVS and CDR2 is FQNEAQ. With 5 bases removed from V and 2 bases from J, the gap between germline ends came to 7 bases. This CDR3 region has 12 residues. Here the CDR3 reads CASSTLTYEQYF. The CDR3 DNA follows: TGTGCCAGCAGCACTCTGACCTACGAGCAGTACTTC.

A single count supports this clone. The chain joins TRBV6-5 to TRBJ1-5, with D possibly matching TRBD1 (5 bases). In germline, CDR1 is MNHEY, CDR2 SVGAGI. The V gene lost 2 bases and the J gene lost 7 bases, with 12 bases spanning the gap. The CDR3 covers 14 residues. For the CDR3, the DNA is TGTGCCAGCAGTTACAGGGCAGGGAACCAGCCCCAGCATTTT. Encoded protein: CASSYRAGNQPQHF.

Turning to this clone: The junction does not match germline at one end; this may be a read error. This chain links TRBV10-3 with TRBJ2-2, with 16 bases aligning to TRBD2. Germline CDR1 and CDR2: ENHRY and SYGVKD. CDR3 length: 16 amino acids. The CDR3 here is CVIDRGLAGGPGELFF. In nucleotides, the CDR3 is TGTGTCATCGACCGGGGACTAGCGGGGGGGCCCGGGGAGCTGTTTTTT.

This chain uses TRBV19 with TRBJ2-4; TRBD1 is a possible D gene (5 bases). V lost 6 bases and J 6 bases, leaving 12 bases between the germline ends. Germline lookup yields CDR1 LNHDA and CDR2 SQIVND (reference sequence). This CDR3 has 13 residues. Here the CDR3 reads CASSQGWRNIQYF. As DNA, the CDR3 is TGTGCCAGTAGCCAGGGTTGGAGAAACATTCAGTACTTC.

The chain combines TRBV21-1 with TRBJ2-7; the D call in the table, TRBD1, was not verified against the DNA. TRBV21-1 is reported as a pseudogene. The CDR3 is 14 amino acids. CDR3 residues: CASSKDPRVHEQYF. CDR3 coding DNA: TGTGCCAGCAGCAAAGATCCCAGGGTCCACGAGCAGTACTTC.

V gene TRBV19 combines with J gene TRBJ2-2, with 8 positions matching TRBD1. CDR1 and CDR2 (germline): LNHDA, SQIVND (reference sequence). V gave up 4 bases and J gave up 6 bases; unmatched junction bases: 10. The CDR3 consists of 16 residues. Written as DNA, the CDR3 is TGTGCCAGTAGTACCTCAGGGGGCCGGTTAGCCGGGGAGCTGTTTTTT. It is translated as CASSTSGGRLAGELFF.

The chain employs TRBV12-5 and TRBJ1-3; TRBD1 agrees at 9 bases. Unmatched junction bases numbered 4, after V lost 5 bases and J lost 2 bases. Germline-derived CDR1 and CDR2 are LGHNT and FRNRAP. The CDR3 length is 15 residues. The CDR3, as DNA: TGTGCTAGTGGTCCGGGACAGGGAGCTGGAAACACCATATATTTT. The encoded protein is CASGPGQGAGNTIYF.